The clone carrying this TCR beta chain was detected a few times. Its matching antigen is unknown. The record originates from a study of blood T cells in healthy people across ages. Findings of the study overall: It was not possible, with unsorted PBMCs, to conclusively compare naive and antigen-experienced cells. There was a strong correlation between TCR beta diversity and naive T cell percentage.

The authors ran a second PCR of about 6 to 11 cycles using a sample-barcoded 5' primer and a J-beta primer mix. Unique molecular identifiers of 12 random nucleotides labeled each cDNA. Per-sample output comprised a minimum of 2.5 million paired-end reads containing CDR3. TCRdb re-called the 5' RACE reads with MiXCR, one entry per CDR3 protein. The data contain 1.5 million to 2 million distinct CDR3 sequences, roughly a third of them singletons. The CDR3 loop spans 13 amino acids. Germline loops: CDR1 SGHAT, CDR2 FQNNGV. Source material: blood. The clonotype was recovered from a woman aged 25 to 39 in good health. The V and J genes are TRBV11-2 and TRBJ2-3, with 8 bases fitting TRBD2. The CDR3 nucleotides are TGTGCTACCAGGGGCGGGAGGTCAGATACGCAGTATTTT. Residues: CATRGGRSDTQYF.